The clone carrying this T cell receptor beta chain was recorded a few times. The antigen remains undetermined. For each subset, genomic DNA was distributed in equal portions over several immunoSEQ plates. Sequencing used immunoSEQ multiplex PCR; TCRdb keeps in-frame clones, though not all of them. The sample lists roughly 700,000 clones, about 74% occurring once. V shed 6 bases, J shed 5 bases, and the junction held 6 bases outside the gene matches. Germline assignment: CDR1 MGHDK and CDR2 SYGVNS. This CDR3 spans 14 amino acids. These data are taken from a study of shared clonotypes between healthy human individuals. Whole-study findings and limits: How much donors shared clonotypes was expected to be affected by sequencing depth. The authors sampled blood alone, and tissue repertoires likely differ.

The TCR comes from a woman younger than 45 in good health. The chain joins TRBV25-1 to TRBJ2-5, with 10 bases lining up with TRBD1. Input material: memory CD4+ T cells sorted from blood. Sample subset: CD45RA-negative fraction. The CDR3 DNA reads as TGTGCCAGCAGCCGGACAGGGGGAGGGGAGACCCAGTACTTC. This codes for CASSRTGGGETQYF.